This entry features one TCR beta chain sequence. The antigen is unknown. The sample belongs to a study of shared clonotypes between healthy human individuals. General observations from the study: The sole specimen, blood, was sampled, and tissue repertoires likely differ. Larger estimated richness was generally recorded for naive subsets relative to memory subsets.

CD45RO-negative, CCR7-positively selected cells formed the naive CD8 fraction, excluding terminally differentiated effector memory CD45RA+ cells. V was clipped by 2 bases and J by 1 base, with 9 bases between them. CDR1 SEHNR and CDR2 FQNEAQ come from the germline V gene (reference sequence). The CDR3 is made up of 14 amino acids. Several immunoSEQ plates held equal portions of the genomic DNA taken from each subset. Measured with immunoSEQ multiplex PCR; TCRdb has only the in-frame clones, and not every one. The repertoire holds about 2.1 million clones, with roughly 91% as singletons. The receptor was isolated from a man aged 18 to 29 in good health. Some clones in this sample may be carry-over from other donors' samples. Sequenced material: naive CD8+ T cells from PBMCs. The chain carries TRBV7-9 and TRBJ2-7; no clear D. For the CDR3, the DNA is TGTGCCAGCAGCTTAAACTCATTATCCTACGAGCAGTACTTC. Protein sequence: CASSLNSLSYEQYF.